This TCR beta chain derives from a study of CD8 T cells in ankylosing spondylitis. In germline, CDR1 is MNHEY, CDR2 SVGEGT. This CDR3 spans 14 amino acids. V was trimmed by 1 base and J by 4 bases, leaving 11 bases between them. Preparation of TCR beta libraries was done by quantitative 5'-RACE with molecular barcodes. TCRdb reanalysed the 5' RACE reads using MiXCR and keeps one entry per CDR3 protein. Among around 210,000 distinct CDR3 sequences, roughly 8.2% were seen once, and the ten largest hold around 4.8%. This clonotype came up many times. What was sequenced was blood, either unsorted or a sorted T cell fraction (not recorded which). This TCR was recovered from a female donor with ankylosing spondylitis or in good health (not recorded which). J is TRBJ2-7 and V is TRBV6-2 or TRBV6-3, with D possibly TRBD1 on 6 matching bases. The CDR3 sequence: CASSYFRTDYEQYF. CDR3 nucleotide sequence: TGTGCCAGCAGTTACTTTAGGACAGATTACGAGCAGTACTTC.